One sample yielded the 29 T cell receptor beta chains listed below, sequenced in a study of Tregs in tolerant kidney transplant recipients. Sequencing used immunoSEQ multiplex PCR; TCRdb keeps in-frame clones, though not all of them. This sample has 81,000 or so clones, with roughly nine tenths found just once. The nonmyeloablative bone marrow transplants came from related graft donors, with transient mixed chimerism. Sequencing used CD4+ T cells from blood (PBMCs), obtained 24 months after the transplant. All receptors derive from a human patient who received a combined kidney and bone marrow transplant. Some T cells may trace back to the graft donor.

V gene TRBV7-9 combines with J gene TRBJ2-5, with D unresolved. The J call may not be correct, given that the DNA end is closer to TRBJ2-7. The V gene's germline CDR1 is SEHNR and CDR2 FQNEAQ (reference sequence). The CDR3 totals 12 residues. The chain's CDR3 is CASSLDLYEQYF. DNA for the CDR3: TGTGCCAGCAGCTTAGACCTCTACGAGCAGTACTTC.

The V and J genes are TRBV2 and TRBJ2-5; TRBD1 aligns across 7 bases. The germline V gene encodes CDR1 SNHLY and CDR2 FYNNEI. Trimming took 8 bases from V and 2 from J; bases not matched to a gene: 8. The length of the CDR3 is 14 residues. This CDR3 reads CASGRQGEQETQYF. In nucleotides, the CDR3 is TGTGCCAGCGGACGCCAGGGGGAGCAAGAGACCCAGTACTTC.

The V call is TRBV5-1, the J call TRBJ2-3, with 8 bases that match TRBD2. The germline gives CDR1 SGHRS, CDR2 YFSETQ. The CDR3 is made up of 16 amino acids. After removal of 1 base from V and 3 bases from J, the junction contained 7 bases not matched to a gene. This CDR3 is CASSLMAGGGTDTQYF. The CDR3 bases are TGCGCCAGCAGCTTGATGGCGGGAGGAGGGACAGATACGCAGTATTTT.

The chain combines TRBV7-2 with TRBJ1-1; D is possibly TRBD1 (5 bases). V lost 5 bases, J lost 6 bases, and 13 bases lay in between. Germline CDR1 is SGHTA and CDR2 is FQGNSA. CDR3 size: 13 residues. For the CDR3, the DNA is TGTGCCAGCAGCCTCAGAAGGGGCGCTGAAGCTTTCTTT. As protein: CASSLRRGAEAFF.

This chain joins TRBV5-1 and TRBJ2-7, with a tentative D call TRBD2 (5 bases). CDR1 and CDR2 (germline): SGHRS, YFSETQ. The CDR3 sequence is 12 residues long. V lost 5 bases to trimming and J lost 3 bases, with 9 bases between them. In DNA, the CDR3 is TGCGCCAGCAGGGGAGATCGCTACGAGCAGTACTTC. Its translation: CASRGDRYEQYF.

This chain uses TRBV5-6 with TRBJ2-7; D unresolved. Germline loops: CDR1 SGHDT, CDR2 YYEEEE. CDR3 length: 13 amino acids. V was cut by 4 bases and J by 1 base, with 9 bases left in between. CDR3 in amino acids: CASSLAASYEQYF. The CDR3 nucleotides read TGTGCCAGCAGCCTCGCGGCGTCCTACGAGCAGTACTTC.

This clone has a handful of counts. The chain couples TRBV19 to TRBJ2-7, with TRBD2 identical over 7 bases. Germline CDR1 is LNHDA and CDR2 is SQIVND (reference sequence). The CDR3 has 14 residues. V dropped 6 bases and J dropped 2; count of bases not matched to a gene: 7. DNA of the CDR3: TGTGCCAGTAGAGCGGGACCGTCTACCTACGAGCAGTACTTC. Residues: CASRAGPSTYEQYF.

J is TRBJ2-3 and V is TRBV7-9, with 7 bases lining up with TRBD2. The germline V gene has CDR1 SEHNR and CDR2 FQNEAQ (reference sequence). With V trimmed by 2 bases and J by 0 bases, 14 bases remained unmatched. The CDR3 has 19 amino acids. For the CDR3, the DNA is TGTGCCAGCAGCTTAACGGCTAGCGGAGACCCGGATAGCACAGATACGCAGTATTTT. Residues: CASSLTASGDPDSTDTQYF.

This clone was detected only once. This chain uses TRBV15 with TRBJ1-4; TRBD1 is a possible D gene (6 bases). V was shortened by 0 bases and J by 4 bases, with 12 bases between the two germline ends. Per the germline V gene, CDR1 is LNHNV and CDR2 is YYDKDF (reference sequence). The CDR3 extends over 16 amino acids. CDR3 coding DNA: TGTGCCACCAGCAGAGATCTTTTAGGGGGTAATGAAAAACTGTTTTTT. Translating gives CATSRDLLGGNEKLFF.

The chain carries TRBV4-3 and TRBJ2-3; D remains ambiguous. Trimming pared 1 base from V and 6 bases from J, leaving 8 bases between. Germline CDR1 reads LGHNA; CDR2 reads YSLEER. CDR3 length equals 13 residues. The CDR3 is CASSQGPRDTQYF. The CDR3 DNA follows: TGCGCCAGCAGCCAAGGGCCCAGGGATACGCAGTATTTT.

The chain combines TRBV19 with TRBJ2-7, with TRBD1 matching 8 bases. V dropped 3 bases and J dropped 2; count of bases not matched to a gene: 3. The CDR3 is 14 residues long. CDR1 is LNHDA and CDR2 is SQIVND in the germline V gene (reference sequence). CDR3 nucleotide sequence: TGTGCCAGTAGTATGCAGGGGGCGGCCTACGAGCAGTACTTC. Translation: CASSMQGAAYEQYF. Using reference TRBV19 and TRBJ2-7 for the parts outside the CDR3, the full variable domain is DGGITQSPKYLFRKEGQNVTLSCEQNLNHDAMYWYRQDPGQGLRLIYYSQIVNDFQKGDIAEGYSVSREKKESFPLTVTSAQKNPTAFYLCASSMQGAAYEQYFGPGTRLTVT.

The chain joins TRBV5-4 to TRBJ2-3, with unresolved D. The germline V gene has CDR1 SGHNT and CDR2 YYREEE (reference sequence). The CDR3 spans 13 residues. V lost 1 base and J 3 bases, leaving 6 bases between the germline ends. CDR3 DNA: TGTGCCAGCAGCTTGCTCGAGACAGATACGCAGTATTTT. This gives the protein CASSLLETDTQYF.

The CDR3 loop is CASSQDRSGGTGGFRGYGYTF. CDR3 sequence (DNA): TGCGCCAGCAGCCAAGATAGGTCGGGTGGGACAGGGGGCTTTAGGGGGTATGGCTACACCTTC. The V call is TRBV4-1, the J call TRBJ1-2; 12 bases fit TRBD1. The CDR3 runs 21 residues. J lost 5 bases, V lost 0 bases, and 19 bases had no gene match. Germline V gene sequence: CDR1 MGHRA, CDR2 YSYEKL.

The rearrangement uses TRBV19 and TRBJ2-5, with 7 bases that match TRBD1. J lost 2 bases, V lost 7 bases, and 4 bases had no gene match. Germline lookup yields CDR1 LNHDA and CDR2 SQIVND (reference sequence). This CDR3 is built from 13 residues. CDR3 protein: CASNSDRQETQYF. DNA of the CDR3: TGTGCCAGTAACTCGGACAGGCAAGAGACCCAGTACTTC. The whole variable domain, remainder taken from reference TRBV19 and TRBJ2-5, is DGGITQSPKYLFRKEGQNVTLSCEQNLNHDAMYWYRQDPGQGLRLIYYSQIVNDFQKGDIAEGYSVSREKKESFPLTVTSAQKNPTAFYLCASNSDRQETQYFGPGTRLLVL.

This chain links TRBV9 with TRBJ2-1; D may be TRBD2 (5 bases). CDR1 and CDR2 from the germline V gene are SGDLS and YYNGEE. Trimming took off 1 base at V and 8 bases at J, with 22 bases between the two ends. CDR3 length: 17 amino acids. The CDR3 coding sequence is TGTGCCAGCAGCGTAATGGGAAGGAGCGGAGTTCGGGATGAGCAGTTCTTC. Its protein is CASSVMGRSGVRDEQFF.

The chain couples TRBV29-1 to TRBJ2-1, with unresolved D. Germline assignment: CDR1 SQVTM and CDR2 ANQGSEA. V was pared by 0 bases and J by 0 bases, with 12 bases between. This CDR3 is built from 16 residues. In DNA, the CDR3 is TGCAGCGTTGAAGATTTAGACACGAGCTCCTACAATGAGCAGTTCTTC. Translating it yields CSVEDLDTSSYNEQFF.

This chain uses TRBV10-1 with TRBJ2-7, with D maybe TRBD1 (6 bases). The germline V and J ends were trimmed by 9 bases and 5 bases, with 14 bases remaining between them. Germline-derived CDR1 and CDR2 are WNHNN and SYGVQD (reference sequence). The CDR3 is made up of 12 amino acids. CDR3 sequence (DNA): TGCGCCAGTCCGGTTCAGGGGCACGAGCAGTACTTC. It codes for CASPVQGHEQYF.

This rearrangement joins TRBV25-1 to TRBJ2-2, with 13 bases aligning to TRBD2. This CDR3 is built from 18 residues. V dropped 4 bases and J dropped 4; count of bases not matched to a gene: 9. In germline, CDR1 is MGHDK, CDR2 SYGVNS. CDR3: CASSAPGLAGIGTGELFF. CDR3 DNA sequence: TGTGCCAGCAGTGCTCCGGGACTAGCGGGAATTGGCACCGGGGAGCTGTTTTTT.

This rearrangement joins TRBV7-2 to TRBJ2-4; 8 bases are shared with TRBD2. The CDR3 contains 14 residues. Losses at the gene ends were 8 bases for V and 7 bases for J; bases not matched to a gene: 10. Per the germline V gene, CDR1 is SGHTA and CDR2 is FQGNSA. The CDR3 is CASQLAAKGNIQYF. The CDR3 nucleotides read TGTGCCAGCCAACTAGCGGCGAAGGGGAACATTCAGTACTTC.

The chain uses TRBV10-2 and TRBJ2-7, with D possibly matching TRBD2 (5 bases). The CDR3 covers 15 residues. Trimming pared 5 bases from V and 2 bases from J, leaving 16 bases between. From germline, CDR1 is WSHSY and CDR2 SAAADI. CDR3 DNA: TGCGCCAGCAGTTCACGGGGTGGTTGGCCCTACGAGCAGTACTTC. It specifies CASSSRGGWPYEQYF.

The chain joins TRBV19 to TRBJ2-7; D perhaps matches TRBD2 (6 bases). Trimming stripped 2 bases from V and 6 bases from J, with 26 bases between. CDR1 and CDR2 from the germline V gene are LNHDA and SQIVND (reference sequence). The CDR3 length is 18 residues. The CDR3 region is CASSIPSYWGELVSEQYF. The CDR3 nucleotides are TGTGCCAGTAGTATACCCTCCTACTGGGGGGAACTGGTCTCCGAGCAGTACTTC. The whole variable domain, filled in from reference TRBV19 and TRBJ2-7, reads DGGITQSPKYLFRKEGQNVTLSCEQNLNHDAMYWYRQDPGQGLRLIYYSQIVNDFQKGDIAEGYSVSREKKESFPLTVTSAQKNPTAFYLCASSIPSYWGELVSEQYFGPGTRLTVT.

The V call is TRBV5-1, the J call TRBJ2-7; 7 bases fit TRBD2. Germline V CDR1 and CDR2: SGHRS, YFSETQ. CDR3 length: 14 amino acids. Trimming at V came to 1 base and at J to 4 bases, leaving 5 bases not matched to a gene. CDR3 coding DNA: TGCGCCAGCAGCTTGCGACTAGCAGGGTACGAGCAGTACTTC. Translated, it gives CASSLRLAGYEQYF.

The chain combines TRBV4-1 with TRBJ1-5; D call uncertain. Germline CDR1 is MGHRA and CDR2 is YSYEKL. The CDR3 runs to 13 residues. Trimming took off 1 base at V and 7 bases at J, with 8 bases between the two ends. The CDR3 coding sequence is TGCGCCAGCAGCCAAGTTTCCGTGCAGCCCCAGCATTTT. It codes for CASSQVSVQPQHF.

This chain connects TRBV5-1 to TRBJ2-7; 11 bases agree with TRBD2. The length of the CDR3 is 22 residues. V lost 0 bases and J lost 3; bases outside the gene matches: 23. CDR1 and CDR2 from the germline V gene are SGHRS and YFSETQ. CDR3 sequence reads: CASSLDFLLAGGRQQLFYEQYF. The CDR3, as DNA: TGCGCCAGCAGCTTGGATTTTTTGCTAGCGGGGGGTCGACAGCAATTGTTCTACGAGCAGTACTTC.

This clone was detected once. This chain uses TRBV4-2 with TRBJ1-1, with 7 bases lining up with TRBD1. CDR1 and CDR2 from the germline V gene are LGHNA and YNFKEQ. V lost 0 bases, J lost 4 bases, and 5 bases stayed unmatched. This CDR3 has 15 amino acids. The DNA of the CDR3 is TGTGCCAGCAGCCAAGAAGGGACAGTGGTCACTGAAGCTTTCTTT. As protein: CASSQEGTVVTEAFF.

The J gene is TRBJ2-2, the V gene TRBV29-1; 7 nucleotides align to TRBD2. V shed 7 bases and J 8 bases; nucleotides not matched to a gene: 13. There are 14 residues in the CDR3. The germline gives CDR1 SQVTM, CDR2 ANQGSEA. The CDR3 bases are TGCAGCGCGACCGAAGCGGGGCGAACGGGGGAGCTGTTTTTT. This sequence encodes CSATEAGRTGELFF.

The chain recombines TRBV11-2 with TRBJ2-7; 7 nucleotides align to TRBD2. V lost 4 bases, J lost 3 bases, and 3 bases stayed unmatched. The CDR3 spans 13 residues. CDR1 and CDR2 (germline): SGHAT, FQNNGV. The CDR3 nucleotides read TGTGCCAGCAGCTGGGGCGGGGGCTACGAGCAGTACTTC. Translation gives CASSWGGGYEQYF. Full variable domain (rest looked up from reference TRBV11-2 and TRBJ2-7): EAGVAQSPRYKIIEKRQSVAFWCNPISGHATLYWYQQILGQGPKLLIQFQNNGVVDDSQLPKDRFSAERLKGVDSTLKIQPAKLEDSAVYLCASSWGGGYEQYFGPGTRLTVT.

This chain joins TRBV4-3 and TRBJ2-6; D perhaps matches TRBD2 (6 bases). V was trimmed by 4 bases and J by 1 base, leaving 11 bases between them. This CDR3 comprises 16 residues. The germline CDR1 and CDR2 sequences are LGHNA and YSLEER. CDR3 bases: TGCGCCAGCAGCCCCCTGGGGGGTTCTGGGGCCAACGTCCTGACTTTC. Its protein is CASSPLGGSGANVLTF.

This clone appeared a single time. The gene calls are TRBV5-1 and TRBJ2-6, with 7 bases identical to TRBD1. The CDR3 spans 17 residues. V lost 1 base, J lost 4 bases, and 8 bases stayed unmatched. Per germline, CDR1 SGHRS and CDR2 YFSETQ. The CDR3 protein is CASSLIVRGSGANVLTF. For the CDR3, the DNA is TGCGCCAGCAGCTTGATTGTCAGGGGGTCCGGGGCCAACGTCCTGACTTTC.